This passage covers 26 T cell receptor beta chains from one sample sequenced in a study of shared clonotypes between healthy human individuals. Using immunoSEQ multiplex PCR, the repertoire was profiled, and TCRdb retains in-frame clones only, with some absent. The sample contains 2,500,000 or so clones, 80% to 95% of which appear only once. The specimen sequenced was naive CD4+ T cells from PBMCs. As for subset: CD45RA+ positively selected. The receptors were sampled from a man aged 18 to 30 in good health. Some clones in this sample may be carry-over from other donors' samples.

The chain has TRBV9 and TRBJ2-1; possibly TRBD2 for D (5 bases). The CDR3 totals 14 residues. Per the germline V gene, CDR1 is SGDLS and CDR2 is YYNGEE. Trimming stripped 3 bases from V and 9 bases from J, with 16 bases between. This chain's CDR3 is CASSAGGSSSEQFF. CDR3 DNA: TGTGCCAGCAGCGCAGGAGGTAGCTCCAGTGAGCAGTTCTTC.

This chain uses TRBV18 with TRBJ2-7; 9 bases are shared with TRBD2. The V gene's germline CDR1 is KGHSH and CDR2 LQKENI. This CDR3 contains 13 residues. Trimming removed 9 bases from V and 3 bases from J; junction bases left unmatched: 6. CDR3 sequence (DNA): TGTGCCAGTATGGGGACTAGCCTCTACGAGCAGTACTTC. Protein product: CASMGTSLYEQYF. Filled out from reference TRBV18 and TRBJ2-7, the complete variable domain reads NAGVMQNPRHLVRRRGQEARLRCSPMKGHSHVYWYRQLPEEGLKFMVYLQKENIIDESGMPKERFSAEFPKEGPSILRIQQVVRGDSAAYFCASMGTSLYEQYFGPGTRLTVT.

The chain employs TRBV28 and TRBJ2-5; D is ambiguous. With 6 bases removed from V and 2 bases from J, the gap between germline ends came to 4 bases. The CDR3 is 11 amino acids. CDR1 is MDHEN, CDR2 SYDVKM, per germline. Here the CDR3 DNA reads TGTGCCAGCAGGAAACAAGAGACCCAGTACTTC. Encoded protein: CASRKQETQYF.

The V and J genes are TRBV6-6 and TRBJ2-1, with D unresolved. Germline CDR1 reads MNHNY; CDR2 reads SVGAGI (reference sequence). V lost 3 bases to trimming and J lost 6 bases, with 9 bases between them. The CDR3 contains 13 residues. The CDR3 reads CASSYVVLNEQFF. CDR3 nucleotides: TGTGCCAGCAGTTATGTGGTCCTCAATGAGCAGTTCTTC.

V and J are TRBV14 and TRBJ1-1; D call uncertain. Trimming took off 0 bases at V and 3 bases at J, with 5 bases between the two ends. This CDR3 is 13 amino acids long. Germline V lookup: CDR1 SGHDN, CDR2 FVKESK. The CDR3 loop reads CASSQDRHTEAFF. In nucleotides, the CDR3 is TGTGCCAGCAGCCAAGACAGGCACACTGAAGCTTTCTTT.

This clone appeared a single time. In the same sample, other DNA sequences code for this CDR3. This chain uses TRBV28 with TRBJ1-5; no clear D gene. The V and J ends lost 6 bases and 1 base respectively, with 7 bases between them. In germline, CDR1 is MDHEN, CDR2 SYDVKM. The CDR3 length is 13 residues. The CDR3 is CASSRTSNQPQHF. As DNA, the CDR3 is TGTGCCAGCAGCCGGACGAGCAATCAGCCCCAGCATTTT.

This clone appeared a single time. The J gene is TRBJ2-4, the V gene TRBV5-8, with unresolved D. Germline loops: CDR1 SGHTS, CDR2 YDEGEE. This CDR3 contains 13 residues. V dropped 4 bases and J dropped 3 bases, with 8 bases sitting between them. CDR3 coding DNA: TGTGCCAGCAGCGCCGTCGGCAAAAACATTCAGTACTTC. Its translation: CASSAVGKNIQYF.

The chain employs TRBV16 and TRBJ2-5, with unresolved D. The CDR3 length is 11 residues. V was cut by 1 base and J by 5 bases, with 2 bases left in between. The germline V gene has CDR1 KGHSY and CDR2 FQNENV. As DNA, the CDR3 is TGTGCCAGCAGCCAATACGAGACCCAGTACTTC. Amino acid sequence: CASSQYETQYF.

J is TRBJ1-1 and V is TRBV27; D is undetermined. Germline values: CDR1 MNHEY, CDR2 SMNVEV (reference sequence). The CDR3 length is 19 residues. V was shortened by 5 bases and J by 0 bases, with 25 bases between the two germline ends. This CDR3 is CASSPAINFEVFMNTEAFF. The CDR3 DNA reads TGTGCCAGCAGTCCTGCTATCAATTTCGAGGTCTTCATGAACACTGAAGCTTTCTTT.

The V call is TRBV4-2, the J call TRBJ2-5; D is unclear. The germline V and J ends were trimmed by 1 base and 0 bases, with 9 bases remaining between them. The CDR3 is made up of 15 amino acids. From germline, CDR1 is LGHNA and CDR2 YNFKEQ. CDR3 loop: CASSQVDGYQETQYF. DNA of the CDR3: TGTGCCAGCAGCCAAGTTGACGGATACCAAGAGACCCAGTACTTC.

The chain links TRBV27 to TRBJ1-1; TRBD1 agrees at 7 bases. Germline CDR1 and CDR2: MNHEY and SMNVEV (reference sequence). The CDR3 contains 14 residues. Losses at the gene ends were 5 bases for V and 2 bases for J; bases not matched to a gene: 5. The CDR3 DNA reads TGTGCCAGCAGTCCCAGGGGGGGTAACACTGAAGCTTTCTTT. The encoded protein is CASSPRGGNTEAFF.

With regard to this clone: Additional DNA sequences in this sample encode the identical CDR3. This chain joins TRBV29-1 and TRBJ1-1; no definite D call. Germline lookup yields CDR1 SQVTM and CDR2 ANQGSEA. CDR3 size: 13 residues. Trimming removed 5 bases from V and 0 bases from J, with 10 bases in between. This CDR3 is CSVQNTMNTEAFF. The CDR3 region has the DNA TGCAGCGTTCAAAACACAATGAACACTGAAGCTTTCTTT.

The chain employs TRBV11-2 and TRBJ2-7; D perhaps matches TRBD1 (6 bases). Germline values: CDR1 SGHAT, CDR2 FQNNGV. This CDR3 contains 15 residues. Deletions cut 3 bases from V and 2 bases from J, with 14 bases between. CDR3 sequence (DNA): TGTGCCAGCAGCTTTTGGGGACACTTAACCTACGAGCAGTACTTC. Protein product: CASSFWGHLTYEQYF. The full variable domain, rest sourced from reference TRBV11-2 and TRBJ2-7, is EAGVAQSPRYKIIEKRQSVAFWCNPISGHATLYWYQQILGQGPKLLIQFQNNGVVDDSQLPKDRFSAERLKGVDSTLKIQPAKLEDSAVYLCASSFWGHLTYEQYFGPGTRLTVT.

The chain is built from TRBV30 and TRBJ2-3; perhaps TRBD2 as D (5 bases). The ends were cut back, 5 bases at V and 0 bases at J, with 12 bases in the middle. CDR1 and CDR2 (germline): GTSNPN, SVGIG (reference sequence). The CDR3 has 14 amino acids. In nucleotides, the CDR3 is TGTGCCTGGGGCCCTAGCATAAGCACAGATACGCAGTATTTT. Translation gives CAWGPSISTDTQYF.

This clone was detected once. Other DNA sequences within the sample encode an identical CDR3. V usage is TRBV5-1 and J usage is TRBJ1-3, with D maybe TRBD1 (5 bases). The V end was cut by 4 bases, the J end by 0 bases, with 8 bases between. Per the germline V gene, CDR1 is SGHRS and CDR2 is YFSETQ. The length of the CDR3 is 14 residues. This chain's CDR3 is CASSLGDSGNTIYF. For the CDR3, the DNA is TGCGCCAGCAGCCTGGGGGACTCTGGAAACACCATATATTTT. The whole variable domain, filled in from reference TRBV5-1 and TRBJ1-3, reads KAGVTQTPRYLIKTRGQQVTLSCSPISGHRSVSWYQQTPGQGLQFLFEYFSETQRNKGNFPGRFSGRQFSNSRSEMNVSTLELGDSALYLCASSLGDSGNTIYFGEGSWLTVV.

The chain combines TRBV7-3 with TRBJ2-2; the D gene could be TRBD1 or TRBD2 (5 bases each). This CDR3 comprises 17 residues. With 1 base removed from V and 1 base from J, the gap between germline ends came to 13 bases. Germline CDR1 SGHTA, CDR2 FQGTGA. The CDR3 nucleotides read TGTGCCAGCAGCTTAAATAGGGGCGGAGGGAACACCGGGGAGCTGTTTTTT. Translation gives CASSLNRGGGNTGELFF. The variable domain in full, completed from reference TRBV7-3 and TRBJ2-2, reads GAGVSQTPSNKVTEKGKYVELRCDPISGHTALYWYRQSLGQGPEFLIYFQGTGAADDSGLPNDRFFAVRPEGSVSTLKIQRTERGDSAVYLCASSLNRGGGNTGELFFGEGSRLTVL.

V and J are TRBV6-4 and TRBJ2-7; D may match TRBD1 or TRBD2 (6 bases each). Trimming left V 6 bases short and J 4 bases short, with 16 bases between. This CDR3 comprises 14 residues. In germline, CDR1 is MRHNA, CDR2 SNTAGT. The CDR3 DNA reads TGTGCCAGCAGCCCTCGACTAGGGGGTTACGAGCAGTACTTC. It translates to CASSPRLGGYEQYF.

V and J are TRBV5-1 and TRBJ2-5; 7 nucleotides match TRBD1. V was clipped by 2 bases and J by 5 bases; unmatched bases: 6. The CDR3 extends over 14 amino acids. The germline gives CDR1 SGHRS, CDR2 YFSETQ. The CDR3 reads CASSLQGRDETQYF. CDR3 DNA sequence: TGCGCCAGCAGCTTACAGGGGCGCGATGAGACCCAGTACTTC.

The chain combines TRBV5-1 with TRBJ1-2; D gene ambiguous. The germline V and J ends were trimmed by 2 bases and 3 bases, with 8 bases remaining between them. The CDR3 consists of 13 residues. Germline CDR1 is SGHRS and CDR2 is YFSETQ. CDR3 protein: CASSFGQDYGYTF. CDR3 DNA sequence: TGCGCCAGCAGCTTTGGTCAGGACTATGGCTACACCTTC.

The rearrangement links TRBV4-3 to TRBJ2-3; 7 positions match TRBD1. Germline loops: CDR1 LGHNA, CDR2 YSLEER. The CDR3 loop spans 17 amino acids. V was clipped by 0 bases and J by 5 bases; unmatched bases: 11. Here the CDR3 reads CASSQDRGQTFVDTQYF. The CDR3 DNA reads as TGCGCCAGCAGCCAAGATCGGGGACAGACTTTTGTAGATACGCAGTATTTT.

The chain links TRBV5-1 to TRBJ2-3, with 7 bases lining up with TRBD2. The CDR3 contains 17 residues. J was trimmed by 0 bases and V by 1 base; bases with no gene match: 8. CDR1 is SGHRS, CDR2 YFSETQ, per germline. In nucleotides, the CDR3 is TGCGCCAGCAGCTTGTCCCGGGCGGGAGTCAGCACAGATACGCAGTATTTT. Residues: CASSLSRAGVSTDTQYF.

The chain employs TRBV6-1 and TRBJ1-1; TRBD1 matches at 10 bases. Trimming at V came to 4 bases and at J to 4 bases, leaving 9 bases not matched to a gene. This CDR3 is 16 amino acids long. Germline V CDR1 and CDR2: MNHNS, SASEGT. CDR3 nucleotides: TGTGCCAGCAGTGCCCCTTCGACAGGGGGCCTCACTGAAGCTTTCTTT. Translation gives CASSAPSTGGLTEAFF.

The count of this clone is one. The rearrangement uses TRBV27 and TRBJ2-2; 8 bases are shared with TRBD2. V shed 7 bases, J shed 4 bases, and the junction held 8 bases outside the gene matches. The CDR3 has 15 residues. Germline V gene data show CDR1 as MNHEY and CDR2 as SMNVEV (reference sequence). The CDR3 coding sequence is TGTGCCAGCACGGGACGGGCGGGGGGCACCGGGGAGCTGTTTTTT. Amino acid sequence: CASTGRAGGTGELFF.

The V gene is TRBV5-1, the J gene TRBJ2-1; 10 bases agree with TRBD2. The V segment lost 4 bases and the J segment 12 bases; nucleotides outside the gene matches: 4. The germline CDR1 and CDR2 sequences are SGHRS and YFSETQ. This CDR3 contains 12 residues. Written as DNA, the CDR3 is TGCGCCAGCAGCACCGGACTAGCGGTGCAGTTCTTC. Protein: CASSTGLAVQFF.

The chain couples TRBV29-1 to TRBJ2-4; D unresolved. The V gene lost 4 bases and the J gene lost 4 bases, with 8 bases spanning the gap. Per the germline V gene, CDR1 is SQVTM and CDR2 is ANQGSEA. This CDR3 region has 12 residues. The DNA for the CDR3 is TGCAGCGTTGTGGACGGAAAAAACATTCAGTACTTC. Translating it yields CSVVDGKNIQYF.

V gene TRBV10-3 combines with J gene TRBJ2-2, with 13 bases identical to TRBD2. The CDR3 is 17 amino acids. Germline lookup yields CDR1 ENHRY and CDR2 SYGVKD. J was trimmed by 6 bases and V by 1 base; bases with no gene match: 5. This chain's CDR3 is CAISEYGLAGAPGELFF. The CDR3 nucleotides read TGTGCCATCAGTGAGTACGGACTAGCGGGAGCCCCCGGGGAGCTGTTTTTT.